This TCR beta chain was found in a study of blood T cell repertoires in COVID-19. CDR3 length equals 12 residues. V lost 4 bases, J lost 5 bases, and 6 bases lay in between. Looked up from germline, CDR1 is SQVTM and CDR2 is ANQGSEA. Assay used: immunoSEQ multiplex PCR; TCRdb lists only in-frame clones, some missing. This repertoire shows 200,000 to 250,000 clones, around 82% found once; its top ten account for less than 4%. This TCR was sampled from a woman older than 75 with acute or convalescent COVID-19. Sequencing was done on a sample of peripheral blood. This sequence joins TRBV29-1 and TRBJ1-6; D is perhaps TRBD1 (6 bases). The CDR3 loop is CSVAGDNSPLHF. The DNA for the CDR3 is TGCAGCGTTGCAGGGGATAATTCACCCCTCCACTTT.